The next 20 T cell receptor beta chains were all read from a single sample in a study of blood T cell repertoires in COVID-19. Data came from immunoSEQ multiplex PCR; TCRdb stores just in-frame clones and leaves some out. The sample contains more than 85,000 clones, 76% of which appear only once. Sequenced sample: peripheral blood. These receptors were taken from a woman older than 75 with acute or convalescent COVID-19.

The V and J genes are TRBV2 and TRBJ1-4; TRBD1 aligns across 7 bases. Germline CDR1 and CDR2: SNHLY and FYNNEI. V shed 6 bases and J 8 bases; nucleotides not matched to a gene: 12. The CDR3 extends over 15 amino acids. CDR3 protein: CASRHTGTAGEKLFF. The CDR3 nucleotides are TGTGCCAGCAGACACACCGGGACAGCAGGAGAAAAACTGTTTTTT.

V and J are TRBV12-3 or TRBV12-4 and TRBJ2-7; TRBD2 might be the D (5 bases). This CDR3 is 13 amino acids long. V lost 8 bases to trimming and J lost 0 bases, with 11 bases between them. The CDR3 DNA is TGTGCCAGCGGTCCTGGGAGCTCCTACGAGCAGTACTTC. It yields the protein CASGPGSSYEQYF.

V gene TRBV7-2 combines with J gene TRBJ1-6; 7 bases line up with TRBD1. The CDR3 has 14 residues. Trimming took 5 bases from V and 10 from J; bases not matched to a gene: 8. Germline CDR1 is SGHTA and CDR2 is FQGNSA. CDR3 nucleotide sequence: TGTGCCAGCAGCCCCGACAGGGTCGCCTCACCCCTCCACTTT. It translates to CASSPDRVASPLHF.

The chain carries TRBV9 and TRBJ2-3; D perhaps matches TRBD2 (5 bases). CDR1 and CDR2 from the germline V gene are SGDLS and YYNGEE. The V end was cut by 0 bases, the J end by 2 bases, with 13 bases between. CDR3 length: 16 residues. The chain's CDR3 is CASSVGASGATDTQYF. The CDR3, as DNA: TGTGCCAGCAGCGTAGGAGCGAGCGGAGCCACAGATACGCAGTATTTT.

Here the CDR3 DNA reads TGCGCCAGCAGCCAAAGGAGAGGCTCGAATGAGCAGTTCTTC. It codes for CASSQRRGSNEQFF. The rearrangement joins TRBV4-1 to TRBJ2-1, with D unclear. Trimming pared 2 bases from V and 7 bases from J, leaving 12 bases between. Germline V gives CDR1 MGHRA, CDR2 YSYEKL. The CDR3 covers 14 residues.

V gene TRBV5-1 combines with J gene TRBJ2-1; the match to TRBD2 covers 9 bases. Germline V CDR1 and CDR2: SGHRS, YFSETQ. The CDR3 is 14 residues long. Germline trimming cut 0 bases from V and 6 bases from J; bases unmatched to any gene: 1. The CDR3 DNA follows: TGCGCCAGCAGCTTGGGTAGCGGGAGCAATGAGCAGTTCTTC. Translated: CASSLGSGSNEQFF.

V usage is TRBV27 and J usage is TRBJ2-7; 11 nucleotides match TRBD1. Germline assignment: CDR1 MNHEY and CDR2 SMNVEV (reference sequence). This CDR3 spans 19 amino acids. Trimming removed 3 bases from V and 7 bases from J; junction bases left unmatched: 20. Here the CDR3 reads CASSFGQGARSSGIREQYF. In nucleotides, the CDR3 is TGTGCCAGCAGTTTTGGACAGGGGGCTCGGTCTAGCGGGATTCGTGAGCAGTACTTC.

This clone was observed a single time. The chain joins TRBV13 to TRBJ2-2; 7 bases are shared with TRBD2. Germline assignment: CDR1 PRHDT and CDR2 FYEKMQ (reference sequence). This CDR3 contains 15 residues. V trimming: 2 bases; J trimming: 3 bases; junction bases outside the gene matches: 3. Written as DNA, the CDR3 is TGTGCCAGCAGCTTAAGGACTAGAGACACCGGGGAGCTGTTTTTT. Its translation: CASSLRTRDTGELFF.

The rearrangement uses TRBV4-3 and TRBJ2-7; 11 bases match TRBD1. The V gene end was trimmed by 4 bases and the J gene end by 6 bases; junction bases not matched to a gene: 8. Germline V gives CDR1 LGHNA, CDR2 YSLEER. The CDR3 runs to 15 residues. The CDR3 DNA reads as TGCGCCAGCAGCCCTTCCGGGACAGGGGGGCGCGAGCAGTACTTC. Its translation is CASSPSGTGGREQYF.

The V call is TRBV5-4, the J call TRBJ2-7; D is perhaps TRBD1 (6 bases). Deletions cut 0 bases from V and 1 base from J, with 11 bases between. Germline V lookup: CDR1 SGHNT, CDR2 YYREEE (reference sequence). This CDR3 is 15 amino acids long. The CDR3 reads CASSLAGHSSYEQYF. For the CDR3, the DNA is TGTGCCAGCAGCTTGGCGGGACACAGTTCCTACGAGCAGTACTTC. The entire variable domain, with the rest obtained from reference TRBV5-4 and TRBJ2-7, is as follows: ETGVTQSPTHLIKTRGQQVTLRCSSQSGHNTVSWYQQALGQGPQFIFQYYREEENGRGNFPPRFSGLQFPNYSSELNVNALELDDSALYLCASSLAGHSSYEQYFGPGTRLTVT.

The genes are TRBV4-3 and TRBJ2-7; 11 bases are shared with TRBD2. The CDR3 totals 19 residues. J was trimmed by 0 bases and V by 4 bases; bases with no gene match: 14. Germline V CDR1 and CDR2: LGHNA, YSLEER. The CDR3 coding sequence is TGCGCCAGCAGCCCGGCATACGGGACTAGCGGAAAGTACTCCTACGAGCAGTACTTC. As protein: CASSPAYGTSGKYSYEQYF.

The CDR3: CASSSPRSGSYLGDTQYF. DNA for the CDR3: TGTGCCAGCAGTTCGCCAAGGAGCGGCTCTTACCTTGGAGATACGCAGTATTTT. This chain connects TRBV6-2 or TRBV6-3 to TRBJ2-3; weak D call: TRBD2 (5 bases). V was trimmed by 4 bases and J by 5 bases, leaving 25 bases between them. CDR3 length: 18 residues. Germline values: CDR1 MNHEY, CDR2 SVGEGT.

V gene TRBV5-4 combines with J gene TRBJ2-3; possibly TRBD2 for D (6 bases). Germline V gene lookup returns CDR1 SGHNT and CDR2 YYREEE (reference sequence). The CDR3 extends over 16 amino acids. With 1 base removed from V and 4 bases from J, the gap between germline ends came to 16 bases. The CDR3 DNA reads as TGTGCCAGCAGCTTGACGACGGGAGTTTGGTCAGATACGCAGTATTTT. Its translation: CASSLTTGVWSDTQYF.

This clone was counted only a few times. The CDR3 DNA sequence: TGTGCCAGCAGCTTAGGTGCAGTGACTTCTAACTATGGCTACACCTTC. Translation gives CASSLGAVTSNYGYTF. The chain links TRBV7-2 to TRBJ1-2; D ambiguous. This CDR3 is built from 16 residues. Between the trimmed V and J ends, which lost 1 base and 0 bases, there was a span of 12 bases. Germline V gene lookup returns CDR1 SGHTA and CDR2 FQGNSA.

V usage is TRBV10-3 and J usage is TRBJ2-7; a weak D match, TRBD1 (6 bases). V was clipped by 11 bases and J by 5 bases, with 13 bases between them. The CDR3 length is 11 residues. Germline V gene lookup returns CDR1 ENHRY and CDR2 SYGVKD. In DNA, the CDR3 is TGTGCCGTACAGGGTTTGCACGAGCAGTACTTC. The encoded protein is CAVQGLHEQYF.

This clone ranks as medium-sized. At one boundary the junction diverges from the germline segment, which might be a read error. This chain links TRBV19 with TRBJ1-2; 8 bases line up with TRBD1. Germline V gives CDR1 LNHDA, CDR2 SQIVND (reference sequence). This CDR3 has 13 amino acids. CDR3 sequence (DNA): TGTGCCAGTAGTATGTACTTGCGGGGACAGGTGGTCTTC. It codes for CASSMYLRGQVVF.

The V and J genes are TRBV11-2 and TRBJ2-3, with D tentatively TRBD1 (5 bases). With 7 bases removed from V and 6 bases from J, the gap between germline ends came to 17 bases. Germline V gives CDR1 SGHAT, CDR2 FQNNGV. The CDR3 is 14 amino acids. The chain's CDR3 is CASTIGVPTDTQYF. The CDR3 coding sequence is TGTGCCAGCACAATAGGGGTCCCAACCGATACGCAGTATTTT.

The J gene is TRBJ2-3, the V gene TRBV18, with 13 positions matching TRBD2. The CDR3 contains 14 residues. CDR1 and CDR2 from the germline V gene are KGHSH and LQKENI. J was trimmed by 14 bases and V by 3 bases; bases with no gene match: 8. CDR3 region: CASSPTSGGSQTYF. DNA of the CDR3: TGTGCCAGCTCACCGACTAGCGGGGGGTCTCAGACGTATTTT. Full variable domain (rest looked up from reference TRBV18 and TRBJ2-3): NAGVMQNPRHLVRRRGQEARLRCSPMKGHSHVYWYRQLPEEGLKFMVYLQKENIIDESGMPKERFSAEFPKEGPSILRIQQVVRGDSAAYFCASSPTSGGSQTYFGPGTRLTVL.

The chain carries TRBV24-1 and TRBJ2-6; TRBD1 might be the D (6 bases). This CDR3 has 15 amino acids. Per the germline V gene, CDR1 is KGHDR and CDR2 is SFDVKD. Trimming cost V 4 bases and J 3 bases, with 9 bases left between them. Here the CDR3 reads CATSDTGYGANVLTF. DNA for the CDR3: TGTGCCACCAGTGACACAGGGTATGGGGCCAACGTCCTGACTTTC.

The chain recombines TRBV7-6 with TRBJ2-5, with TRBD2 matching 12 bases. CDR1 SGHVS and CDR2 FNYEAQ come from the germline V gene. There are 17 residues in the CDR3. V shed 5 bases and J 3 bases; nucleotides not matched to a gene: 10. This CDR3 reads CASSPRGLAGLEETQYF. DNA for the CDR3: TGTGCCAGCAGCCCCCGAGGACTAGCGGGGCTAGAAGAGACCCAGTACTTC.